The 12 T cell receptor beta chains in this list originate from one sample, sequenced in a study of esophageal squamous cell carcinoma under preoperative chemotherapy. Stated time point: before preoperative PTX-NDP chemotherapy. TCRdb redid the calling of the PCR reads with MiXCR, one entry per CDR3 protein. Among about 30,000 distinct CDR3 sequences listed, under 55% were seen once. The specimen was collected from a patient given preoperative chemotherapy. The receptors were gathered from a human donor with esophageal squamous cell carcinoma. The donor label of this sample is uncertain.

The sample holds a few counts of this clonotype. The rearrangement joins TRBV7-2 to TRBJ2-5; perhaps TRBD2 as D (7 bases). The germline V gene has CDR1 SGHTA and CDR2 FQGNSA. This CDR3 has 16 amino acids. V was trimmed by 2 bases and J by 11 bases, leaving 24 bases between them. CDR3 bases: TGTGCCAGCAGCTTATATGTCAGGGGAGGGTACAATGAGCAGTACTTC. Translated: CASSLYVRGGYNEQYF.

The CDR3 reads CASSVGLAGNYNEQFF. CDR3 coding DNA: TGTGCCAGCAGCGTCGGACTAGCAGGAAACTACAATGAGCAGTTCTTC. This rearrangement joins TRBV9 to TRBJ2-1, with 8 bases aligning to TRBD2. Germline CDR1 reads SGDLS; CDR2 reads YYNGEE. Trimming cost V 2 bases and J 3 bases; bases outside gene matches: 7. There are 16 residues in the CDR3.

The genes are TRBV5-4 and TRBJ2-5; TRBD2 aligns across 9 bases. The last part of the DNA fits TRBJ2-7 better; the J call may be wrong. This CDR3 region has 17 residues. The germline V gene has CDR1 SGHNT and CDR2 YYREEE (reference sequence). DNA of the CDR3: TGTGCCAGCAGCTTGTACTACGGGCGGGAGGGGATTTACGAGCAGTACTTC. It is translated as CASSLYYGREGIYEQYF.

The rearrangement uses TRBV5-4 and TRBJ2-1, with D possibly TRBD2 on 5 matching bases. The germline V gene has CDR1 SGHNT and CDR2 YYREEE (reference sequence). The CDR3 contains 14 residues. Trimming took 4 bases from V and 10 from J, leaving 18 bases between them. CDR3 in amino acids: CASSPRLDSYEQFF. The DNA for the CDR3 is TGTGCCAGCAGCCCTCGACTGGACTCCTACGAGCAGTTCTTC.

The V gene is TRBV7-6, the J gene TRBJ1-6; D unresolved. Germline loops: CDR1 SGHVS, CDR2 FNYEAQ. The V end lost 1 base, the J end lost 7 bases, and 8 bases lay between the germline ends. The CDR3 length is 14 residues. As DNA, the CDR3 is TGTGCCAGCAGCTTAGGAGGGAACAATTCACCCCTCCACTTT. It codes for CASSLGGNNSPLHF.

This chain connects TRBV24-1 to TRBJ2-5; D may be TRBD2 (6 bases). The germline V gene encodes CDR1 KGHDR and CDR2 SFDVKD. V lost 9 bases and J 7 bases, leaving 17 bases between the germline ends. The CDR3 totals 13 residues. Here the CDR3 reads CATGGAGKGTQYF. In nucleotides, the CDR3 is TGTGCCACCGGAGGGGCAGGCAAAGGGACCCAGTACTTC.

The rearrangement joins TRBV7-2 to TRBJ2-4; D unclear. The germline V gene encodes CDR1 SGHTA and CDR2 FQGNSA. CDR3 length equals 14 residues. The V end was cut by 5 bases, the J end by 13 bases, with 21 bases between. This CDR3 reads CASSPARKENTQYF. CDR3 coding DNA: TGTGCCAGCAGCCCGGCCCGGAAAGAAAACACCCAGTACTTC.

Of note for this clonotype: At one end the junction does not follow the germline gene, possibly because of a read error. The V call is TRBV11-2, the J call TRBJ2-4; D unclear. This CDR3 has 14 amino acids. The germline CDR1 and CDR2 sequences are SGHAT and FQNNGV. DNA for the CDR3: TGCGCCAGCACGGGCGTACGGGCCAAAAATACGCAGTACTTC. Translated: CASTGVRAKNTQYF.

This clonotype was detected ten times or more. The gene calls are TRBV11-2 and TRBJ2-1; either TRBD1 or TRBD2 may supply D (5 bases each). V was shortened by 2 bases and J by 8 bases, with 16 bases between the two germline ends. Germline V gene data show CDR1 as SGHAT and CDR2 as FQNNGV. The CDR3 sequence is 15 residues long. CDR3 sequence (DNA): TGTGCCAGCAGCTTAATCCCCGGGGCGACAGATGAGCAGTTCTTC. This codes for CASSLIPGATDEQFF.

This clonotype was seen at least ten times. The chain combines TRBV7-9 with TRBJ2-5; no definite D call. CDR3 length: 14 residues. V lost 1 base and J lost 4, with 10 bases in between. Germline-derived CDR1 and CDR2 are SEHNR and FQNEAQ (reference sequence). The CDR3 here is CASSLVGEGETQYF. CDR3 in DNA: TGTGCCAGCAGCTTAGTGGGTGAAGGAGAGACCCAGTACTTC.

This clonotype was counted a few times. The V and J genes are TRBV4-2 and TRBJ2-1, with a possible D match to TRBD2 (5 bases). The CDR3 runs 16 residues. V was clipped by 0 bases and J by 12 bases, with 21 bases between them. Germline-derived CDR1 and CDR2 are LGHNA and YNFKEQ. The chain's CDR3 is CASSQDRASRLLGQFF. The CDR3 DNA reads as TGTGCCAGCAGCCAAGATCGCGCTAGCCGGTTACTAGGGCAGTTCTTC.

V is TRBV7-3 and J is TRBJ1-1; TRBD1 matches at 7 bases. The CDR3 loop spans 14 amino acids. V trimming: 6 bases; J trimming: 8 bases; junction bases outside the gene matches: 12. Germline V gives CDR1 SGHTA, CDR2 FQGTGA. The CDR3 DNA follows: TGTGCCAGCAGTCGAGGGGGCGATGAGTCCGAAGCTTTCTTT. Translated, it gives CASSRGGDESEAFF.